This entry features one TCR beta chain sequence. The antigen is unknown. Use of 60 Vbeta and 13 Jbeta primers characterized the PCR. Sequencing was performed with immunoSEQ multiplex PCR; in TCRdb, only in-frame clones are kept and a portion is missing. The table includes around 150,000 clones, more than 60% detected once. The record originates from a study of cytomegalovirus exposure and HLA in healthy donors. Notes on the study in general: As confirmed in vitro, a few CMV-associated chains were specific for CMV antigens.

The CDR3 is 12 amino acids. Germline values: CDR1 MDHEN, CDR2 SYDVKM. V lost 6 bases and J lost 6, with 11 bases in between. The sample comprised PBMCs. This chain uses TRBV28 with TRBJ1-2, with D maybe TRBD1 (5 bases). This receptor was identified in a male donor in good health and CMV-seronegative. The CDR3 nucleotides are TGTGCCAGCAGCGACTGGGGGGATGGCTACACCTTC. This codes for CASSDWGDGYTF.